This T cell receptor (beta chain) was recorded in a study of cytomegalovirus exposure and HLA in healthy donors. The donors belonged to the roughly 120-subject validation cohort, separate from the roughly 650-subject first cohort. The CDR3 contains 13 residues. V was clipped by 2 bases and J by 6 bases, with 12 bases between them. CDR1 is SGHNT, CDR2 YYREEE, per germline (reference sequence). Here immunoSEQ multiplex PCR was the method, and the copy in TCRdb shows in-frame clones only, minus some. The sample yields about 110,000 clones, roughly 90% seen once. The source of this sequence is a woman aged 18-30 years in good health and CMV-seronegative. Sequencing was performed on PBMCs. The rearrangement uses TRBV5-4 and TRBJ2-7, with D possibly matching TRBD2 (6 bases). The CDR3 nucleotides are TGTGCCAGCAGCTTACCCCGGGGAGGCGAGCAGTACTTC. Translating gives CASSLPRGGEQYF.